This is a list of T cell receptor beta chains from one sample in a study of Ad26.COV2.S vaccination and SARS-CoV-2 variants. Generated by immunoSEQ multiplex PCR, the TCRdb table keeps only in-frame clones and is missing some. The table has around 250,000 clones, around 87% seen once. The source material was peripheral blood, sampled in a trial of Ad26.COV2.S vaccine versus placebo. The receptors here all came from a person aged 18-65 years who received the Ad26.COV2.S COVID-19 vaccine or a placebo. The CDR3 runs from the conserved cysteine through the conserved F or W. D genes are given only for firm matches. Some rows have no size entry. The others give once, few or many, or a class for an expanded clone.

cdr3_aa cdr3_nt v_call clone_size d_call j_call
CASQEWTGNTEAFF TGTGCCAGTCAAGAATGGACAGGAAACACTGAAGCTTTCTTT TRBV19 . TRBD1 TRBJ1-1
CASSLKSSQGHFSYEQYF TGTGCCAGCAGCTTAAAATCGTCACAGGGGCACTTTTCCTACGAGCAGTACTTC TRBV11-2 . TRBD1 TRBJ2-7
CASRISGNTIYF TGTGCCAGCAGAATCTCTGGAAACACCATATATTTT TRBV12-3/TRBV12-4 few . TRBJ1-3
CASSLGRGTSNQPQHF TGTGCCAGCAGCTTGGGGAGGGGCACTAGCAATCAGCCCCAGCATTTT TRBV5-8 once . TRBJ1-5
CASRRQGGQPQHF TGTGCCAGCAGGCGACAGGGCGGCCAGCCCCAGCATTTT TRBV6-5 . TRBD1 TRBJ1-5
CASSSGTSVQTQYF TGTGCCAGCAGCTCCGGGACTAGCGTTCAGACCCAGTACTTC TRBV13 . TRBD2 TRBJ2-5
CASSGGAGQLQNTEAFF TGCGCCAGCAGCGGGGGGGCGGGACAGCTCCAGAACACTGAAGCTTTCTTT TRBV5-1 . TRBD1 TRBJ1-1
CASSYSSTGGPYEAFF TGTGCCAGCAGTTATTCGTCGACAGGGGGTCCCTACGAAGCTTTCTTT TRBV6-5 . TRBD1 TRBJ1-1
CASRLPTGTGGGYTEAFF TGTGCCAGCAGACTGCCTACCGGGACAGGGGGCGGGTACACTGAAGCTTTCTTT TRBV7-9 . TRBD1 TRBJ1-1
CASSDDQYYNSPLHF TGTGCCAGCAGTGATGACCAGTACTATAATTCACCCCTCCACTTT TRBV2 . . TRBJ1-6
CAISESWSNQPQHF TGTGCCATCAGTGAGTCCTGGAGCAATCAGCCCCAGCATTTT TRBV10-3 . . TRBJ1-5
CASSLDPGTLGNTIYF TGTGCCAGCAGCTTAGATCCCGGGACCTTAGGAAACACCATATATTTT TRBV7-2 . . TRBJ1-3
CAWNRMNNSPLHF TGTGCCTGGAACAGGATGAATAATTCACCCCTCCACTTT TRBV30 . . TRBJ1-6
CASSLGHQGGEQYF TGTGCCAGCAGCTTAGGCCACCAGGGTGGCGAGCAGTACTTC TRBV7-9 few . TRBJ2-7